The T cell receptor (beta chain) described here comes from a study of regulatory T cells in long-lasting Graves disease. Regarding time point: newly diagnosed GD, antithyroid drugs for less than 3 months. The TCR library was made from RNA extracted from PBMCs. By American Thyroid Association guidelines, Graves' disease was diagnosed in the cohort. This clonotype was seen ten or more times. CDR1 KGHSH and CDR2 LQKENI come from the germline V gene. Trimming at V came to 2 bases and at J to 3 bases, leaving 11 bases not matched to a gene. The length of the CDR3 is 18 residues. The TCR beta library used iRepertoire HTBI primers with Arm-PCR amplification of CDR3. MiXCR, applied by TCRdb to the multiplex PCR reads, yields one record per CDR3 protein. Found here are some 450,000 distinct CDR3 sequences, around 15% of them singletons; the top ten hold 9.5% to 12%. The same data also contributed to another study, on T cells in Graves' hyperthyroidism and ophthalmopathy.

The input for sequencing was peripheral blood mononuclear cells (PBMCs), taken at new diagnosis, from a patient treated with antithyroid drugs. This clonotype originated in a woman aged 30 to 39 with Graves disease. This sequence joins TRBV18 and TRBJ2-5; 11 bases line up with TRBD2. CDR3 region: CASSPRTSGSTGKETQYF. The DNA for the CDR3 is TGTGCCAGCTCACCAAGGACTAGCGGGTCGACGGGTAAAGAGACCCAGTACTTC.